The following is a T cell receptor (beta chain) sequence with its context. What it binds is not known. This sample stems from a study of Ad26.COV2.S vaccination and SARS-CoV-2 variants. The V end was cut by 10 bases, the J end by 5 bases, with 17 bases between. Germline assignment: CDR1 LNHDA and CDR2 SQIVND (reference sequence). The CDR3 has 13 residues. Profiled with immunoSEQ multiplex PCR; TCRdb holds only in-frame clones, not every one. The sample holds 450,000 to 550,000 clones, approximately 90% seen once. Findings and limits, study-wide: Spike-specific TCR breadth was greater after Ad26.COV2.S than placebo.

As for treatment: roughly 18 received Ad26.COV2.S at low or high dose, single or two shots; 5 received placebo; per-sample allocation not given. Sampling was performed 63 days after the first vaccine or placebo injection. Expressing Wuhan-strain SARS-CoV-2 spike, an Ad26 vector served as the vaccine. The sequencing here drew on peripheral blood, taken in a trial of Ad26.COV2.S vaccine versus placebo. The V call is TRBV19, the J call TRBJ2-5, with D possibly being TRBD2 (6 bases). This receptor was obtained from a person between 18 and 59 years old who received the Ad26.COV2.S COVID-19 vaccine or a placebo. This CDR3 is CATRAGRAETQYF. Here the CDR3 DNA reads TGTGCCACCCGGGCGGGACGGGCCGAGACCCAGTACTTC.